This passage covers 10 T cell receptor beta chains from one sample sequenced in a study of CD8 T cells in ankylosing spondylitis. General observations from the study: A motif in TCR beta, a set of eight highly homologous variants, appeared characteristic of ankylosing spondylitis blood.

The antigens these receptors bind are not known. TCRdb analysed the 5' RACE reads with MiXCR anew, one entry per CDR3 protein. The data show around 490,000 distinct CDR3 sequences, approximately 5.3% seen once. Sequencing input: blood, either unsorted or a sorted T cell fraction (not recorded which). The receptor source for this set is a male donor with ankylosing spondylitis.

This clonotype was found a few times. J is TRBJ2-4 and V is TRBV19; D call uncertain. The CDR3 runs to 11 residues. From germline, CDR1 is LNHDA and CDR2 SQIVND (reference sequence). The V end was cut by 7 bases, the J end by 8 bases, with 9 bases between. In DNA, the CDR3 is TGTGCCAGTACCTCCAGTGACATTCAGTACTTC. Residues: CASTSSDIQYF.

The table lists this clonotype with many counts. This CDR3 reads CSLSGSQNIQYF. In DNA form, the CDR3 reads TGCAGCCTTAGCGGCAGCCAAAACATTCAGTACTTC. This chain links TRBV20-1 with TRBJ2-4, with a tentative D call TRBD2 (6 bases). The CDR3 has 12 amino acids. CDR1 is DFQATT and CDR2 is SNEGSKA in the germline V gene (reference sequence).

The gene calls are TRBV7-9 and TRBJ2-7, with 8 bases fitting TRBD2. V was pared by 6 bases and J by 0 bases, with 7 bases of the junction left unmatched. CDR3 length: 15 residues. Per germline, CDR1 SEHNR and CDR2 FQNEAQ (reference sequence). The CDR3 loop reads CASRKTSGRSYEQYF. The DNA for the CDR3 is TGTGCCAGCAGGAAAACTAGCGGTCGCTCCTACGAGCAGTACTTC.

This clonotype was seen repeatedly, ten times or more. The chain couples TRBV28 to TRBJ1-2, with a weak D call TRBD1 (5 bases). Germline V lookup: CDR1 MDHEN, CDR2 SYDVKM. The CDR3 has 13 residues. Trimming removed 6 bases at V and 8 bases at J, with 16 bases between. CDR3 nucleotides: TGTGCCAGCAGCGCCGGTGACAGAGAGGGCTACACCTTC. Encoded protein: CASSAGDREGYTF.

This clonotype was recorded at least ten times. CDR3 in DNA: TGTGCCAGCAGCCAAGATCGGGTCGGGAAGACTGAAGCTTTCTTT. It translates to CASSQDRVGKTEAFF. J is TRBJ1-1 and V is TRBV4-2; D not certain. Germline V gene data show CDR1 as LGHNA and CDR2 as YNFKEQ. The ends were cut back, 0 bases at V and 5 bases at J, with 13 bases in the middle. There are 15 residues in the CDR3.

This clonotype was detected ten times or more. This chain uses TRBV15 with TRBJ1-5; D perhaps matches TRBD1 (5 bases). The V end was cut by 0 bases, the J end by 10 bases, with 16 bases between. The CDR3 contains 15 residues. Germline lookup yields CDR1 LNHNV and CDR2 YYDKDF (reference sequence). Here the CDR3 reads CATSRDLHGAGPQHF. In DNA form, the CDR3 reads TGTGCCACCAGCAGAGATTTACACGGGGCAGGTCCCCAGCATTTT.

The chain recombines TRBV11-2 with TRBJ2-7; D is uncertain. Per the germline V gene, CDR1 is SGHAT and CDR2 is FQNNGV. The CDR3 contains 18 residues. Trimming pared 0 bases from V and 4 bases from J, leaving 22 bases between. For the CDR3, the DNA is TGTGCCAGCAGCTTAGAGGTTCATAGCCCGAGTTACCCATACGAGCAGTACTTC. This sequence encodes CASSLEVHSPSYPYEQYF.

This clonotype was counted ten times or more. CDR3 protein: CASSAGTGGNTEAFF. CDR3 sequence (DNA): TGTGCCAGCAGCGCGGGGACAGGGGGCAACACTGAAGCTTTCTTT. The chain combines TRBV11-2 with TRBJ1-1; 12 bases map to TRBD1. The V gene end was trimmed by 5 bases and the J gene end by 2 bases; junction bases not matched to a gene: 3. Germline CDR1 is SGHAT and CDR2 is FQNNGV. CDR3 length: 15 residues.

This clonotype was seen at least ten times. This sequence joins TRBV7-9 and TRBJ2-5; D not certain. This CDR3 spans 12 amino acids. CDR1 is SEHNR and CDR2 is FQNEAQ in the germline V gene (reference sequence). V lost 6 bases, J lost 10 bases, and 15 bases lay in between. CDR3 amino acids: CASRGGVGDQYF. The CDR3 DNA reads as TGTGCCAGCAGAGGTGGAGTTGGAGACCAGTACTTC.

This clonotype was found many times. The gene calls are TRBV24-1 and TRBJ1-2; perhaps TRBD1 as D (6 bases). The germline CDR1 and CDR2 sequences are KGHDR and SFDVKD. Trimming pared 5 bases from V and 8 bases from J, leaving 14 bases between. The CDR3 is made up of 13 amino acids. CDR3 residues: CATSVTQGWGYTF. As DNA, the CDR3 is TGTGCCACCAGTGTGACACAGGGATGGGGCTACACCTTC.